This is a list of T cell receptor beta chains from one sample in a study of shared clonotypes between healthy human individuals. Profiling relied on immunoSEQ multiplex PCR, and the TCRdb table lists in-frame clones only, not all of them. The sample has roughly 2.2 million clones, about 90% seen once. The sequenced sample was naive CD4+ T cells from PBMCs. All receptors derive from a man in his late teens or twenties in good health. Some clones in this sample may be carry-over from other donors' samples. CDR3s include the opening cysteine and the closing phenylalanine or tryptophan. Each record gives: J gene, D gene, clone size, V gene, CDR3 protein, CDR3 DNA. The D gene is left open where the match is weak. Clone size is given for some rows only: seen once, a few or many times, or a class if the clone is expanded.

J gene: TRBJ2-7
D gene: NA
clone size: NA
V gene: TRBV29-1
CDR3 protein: CSVEGLGTSYEQYF
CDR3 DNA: TGCAGCGTTGAAGGTCTCGGGACATCCTACGAGCAGTACTTC

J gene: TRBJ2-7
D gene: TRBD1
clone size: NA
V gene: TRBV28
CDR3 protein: CASSKAGTGSEQYF
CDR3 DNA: TGTGCCAGCAGCAAAGCCGGGACAGGGAGCGAGCAGTACTTC

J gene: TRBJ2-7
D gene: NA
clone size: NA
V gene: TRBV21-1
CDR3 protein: CASSKDLWRREQYF
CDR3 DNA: TGTGCCAGCAGCAAGGATTTGTGGAGAAGAGAGCAGTACTTC

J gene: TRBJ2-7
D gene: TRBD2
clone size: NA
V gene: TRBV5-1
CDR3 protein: CASSLAASGTYEQYF
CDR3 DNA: TGCGCCAGCAGCTTGGCCGCTAGCGGGACCTACGAGCAGTACTTC

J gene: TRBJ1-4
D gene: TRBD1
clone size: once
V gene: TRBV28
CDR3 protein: CASSSRGQGQGKLFF
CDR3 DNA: TGTGCCAGCAGTTCCCGAGGACAGGGTCAGGGAAAACTGTTTTTT

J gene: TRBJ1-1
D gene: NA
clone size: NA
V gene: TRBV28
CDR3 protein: CASSNFGEGKNTEAFF
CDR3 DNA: TGTGCCAGCAGTAACTTTGGGGAGGGGAAAAACACTGAAGCTTTCTTT

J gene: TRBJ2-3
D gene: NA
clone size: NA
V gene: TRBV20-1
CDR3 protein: CSALSTDTQYF
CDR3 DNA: TGCAGTGCGCTTAGCACAGATACGCAGTATTTT

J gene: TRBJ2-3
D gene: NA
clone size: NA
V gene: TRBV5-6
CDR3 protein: CASSFDRTSTDTQYF
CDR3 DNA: TGTGCCAGCAGCTTTGACAGGACTAGCACAGATACGCAGTATTTT

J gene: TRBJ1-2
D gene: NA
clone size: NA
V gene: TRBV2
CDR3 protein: CASSEVQGRYGYTF
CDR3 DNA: TGTGCCAGCAGTGAAGTGCAGGGACGGTATGGCTACACCTTC

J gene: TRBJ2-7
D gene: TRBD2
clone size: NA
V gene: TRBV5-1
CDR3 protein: CASSLELAGGGEQYF
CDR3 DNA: TGCGCCAGCAGCTTGGAACTAGCGGGGGGCGGCGAGCAGTACTTC

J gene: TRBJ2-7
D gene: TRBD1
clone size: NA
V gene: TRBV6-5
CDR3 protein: CASSSRQGWYSEQYF
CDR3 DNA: TGTGCCAGCAGTTCTCGACAGGGGTGGTATTCCGAGCAGTACTTC

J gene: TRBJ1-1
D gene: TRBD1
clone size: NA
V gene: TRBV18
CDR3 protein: CASSLTTGILEAFF
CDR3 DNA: TGTGCCAGCTCACTGACGACAGGGATTCTCGAAGCTTTCTTT

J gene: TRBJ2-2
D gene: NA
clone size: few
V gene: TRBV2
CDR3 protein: CASRSGLTSELF
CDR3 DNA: TGTGCCAGCCGTTCCGGACTGACGTCCGAGCTTTTT

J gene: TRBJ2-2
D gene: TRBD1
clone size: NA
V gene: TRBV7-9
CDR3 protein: CASSRQGKVAGELFF
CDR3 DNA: TGTGCCAGCAGCAGACAGGGAAAAGTCGCCGGGGAGCTGTTTTTT

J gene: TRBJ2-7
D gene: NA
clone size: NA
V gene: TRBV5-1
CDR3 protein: CASSPGWGYEQYF
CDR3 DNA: TGCGCCAGCAGCCCTGGCTGGGGCTACGAGCAGTACTTC

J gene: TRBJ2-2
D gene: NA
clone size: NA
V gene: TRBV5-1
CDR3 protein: CASTIFSSTGELFF
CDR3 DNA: TGCGCCAGCACTATCTTCAGTTCCACCGGGGAGCTGTTTTTT

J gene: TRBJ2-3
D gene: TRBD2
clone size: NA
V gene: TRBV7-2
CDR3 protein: CASSFLAGGTDTQYF
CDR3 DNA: TGTGCCAGCAGCTTCCTTGCGGGGGGCACAGATACGCAGTATTTT

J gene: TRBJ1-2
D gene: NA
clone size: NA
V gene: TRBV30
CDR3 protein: CAWNFYPDYGYTF
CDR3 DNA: TGTGCCTGGAACTTTTACCCTGACTATGGCTACACCTTC

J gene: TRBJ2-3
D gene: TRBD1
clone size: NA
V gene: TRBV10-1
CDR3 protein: CASSAPTGSFDTQYF
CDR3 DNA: TGCGCCAGCAGTGCGCCGACAGGGAGTTTTGATACGCAGTATTTT

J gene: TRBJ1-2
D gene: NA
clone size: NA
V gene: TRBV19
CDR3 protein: CASSLGGNFYTF
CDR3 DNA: TGTGCCAGTAGTCTCGGAGGGAATTTCTACACCTTC

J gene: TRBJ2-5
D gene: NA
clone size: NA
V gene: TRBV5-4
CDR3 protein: CASSSWGPTQYF
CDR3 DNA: TGTGCCAGCAGCTCCTGGGGGCCGACCCAGTACTTC

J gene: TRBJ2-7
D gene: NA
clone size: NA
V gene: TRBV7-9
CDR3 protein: CASSQNPGYEQYF
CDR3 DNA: TGTGCCAGCAGCCAAAATCCCGGGTACGAGCAGTACTTC